Presented here are 14 T cell receptor beta chains from one specimen sequenced in a study of blood T cell repertoires in COVID-19. Sequenced by immunoSEQ multiplex PCR; TCRdb stores in-frame clones only, minus some. The top ten hold 5% to 6.5% of the sample, which has about 200,000 clones, about 88% seen once. The specimen sequenced was peripheral blood. The source is a man between 35 and 55 years old with active or convalescent COVID-19.

The V and J genes are TRBV4-2 and TRBJ2-1, with 8 bases aligning to TRBD2. The CDR3 has 16 amino acids. V lost 3 bases, J lost 0 bases, and 4 bases stayed unmatched. Germline CDR1 reads LGHNA; CDR2 reads YNFKEQ. The CDR3 protein is CASSHERGSSYNEQFF. The CDR3 DNA reads as TGTGCCAGCAGCCATGAGCGGGGGAGCTCCTACAATGAGCAGTTCTTC.

The V and J genes are TRBV5-1 and TRBJ1-1, with D unresolved. The CDR3 spans 14 residues. From germline, CDR1 is SGHRS and CDR2 YFSETQ. V was shortened by 0 bases and J by 1 base, with 7 bases between the two germline ends. The CDR3 loop reads CASSLAAGNTEAFF. The CDR3 DNA sequence: TGCGCCAGCAGCTTGGCGGCAGGGAACACTGAAGCTTTCTTT.

J is TRBJ1-5 and V is TRBV6-5; 8 bases are a match to TRBD1. CDR3 size: 15 residues. Unmatched junction bases numbered 7, after V lost 5 bases and J lost 4 bases. CDR1 is MNHEY, CDR2 SVGAGI, per germline. Here the CDR3 reads CASSLDRGGNQPQHF. DNA for the CDR3: TGTGCCAGCAGTCTTGACAGGGGTGGGAATCAGCCCCAGCATTTT.

The chain uses TRBV19 and TRBJ1-3; D is unresolved. Germline CDR1 and CDR2: LNHDA and SQIVND (reference sequence). The CDR3 is 14 residues long. The V gene lost 9 bases and the J gene lost 0 bases, with 12 bases spanning the gap. Here the CDR3 reads CASKRRSSGNTIYF. CDR3 sequence (DNA): TGTGCCAGCAAGCGACGGTCCTCTGGAAACACCATATATTTT.

The chain uses TRBV6-6 and TRBJ2-5; 9 bases are shared with TRBD1. The length of the CDR3 is 14 residues. Germline-derived CDR1 and CDR2 are MNHNY and SVGAGI (reference sequence). V shed 5 bases and J 5 bases; nucleotides not matched to a gene: 6. CDR3 nucleotide sequence: TGTGCCAGCAGTCTTTGGACAGGGGCCGAGACCCAGTACTTC. Residues: CASSLWTGAETQYF.

V usage is TRBV25-1 and J usage is TRBJ2-5; 7 bases align to TRBD1. The germline CDR1 and CDR2 sequences are MGHDK and SYGVNS. With V trimmed by 5 bases and J by 2 bases, 8 bases remained unmatched. The CDR3 loop spans 15 amino acids. The CDR3 bases are TGTGCCAGCAGTCCTTCAGGGGACAGTCAAGAGACCCAGTACTTC. This codes for CASSPSGDSQETQYF. The whole variable domain, remainder taken from reference TRBV25-1 and TRBJ2-5, is EADIYQTPRYLVIGTGKKITLECSQTMGHDKMYWYQQDPGMELHLIHYSYGVNSTEKGDLSSESTVSRIRTEHFPLTLESARPSHTSQYLCASSPSGDSQETQYFGPGTRLLVL.

The gene calls are TRBV11-3 and TRBJ1-2; possible D gene TRBD1, 5 bases. V lost 1 base, J lost 7 bases, and 16 bases lay in between. The CDR3 totals 15 residues. In germline, CDR1 is SGHNT, CDR2 YENEEA. The CDR3 sequence is CASSLGWPNRRGYTF. The CDR3 DNA reads TGTGCCAGCAGCTTAGGATGGCCAAACAGGCGTGGCTACACCTTC.

This rearrangement joins TRBV11-3 to TRBJ2-7, with TRBD1 matching over 8 bases. V shed 4 bases, J shed 2 bases, and the junction held 7 bases outside the gene matches. Germline-derived CDR1 and CDR2 are SGHNT and YENEEA. The CDR3 sequence is 15 residues long. The CDR3 DNA reads as TGTGCCAGCAGCTCATGGACAGGGCCAGCCTACGAGCAGTACTTC. Amino acid sequence: CASSSWTGPAYEQYF.

The table lists this clone with a count of one. The gene calls are TRBV11-2 and TRBJ1-2; 8 bases line up with TRBD1. This CDR3 spans 16 amino acids. Germline V lookup: CDR1 SGHAT, CDR2 FQNNGV. V was pared by 0 bases and J by 0 bases, with 3 bases of the junction left unmatched. The CDR3 DNA reads as TGTGCCAGCAGCTTAGAACAGGGGGTCTCTAACTATGGCTACACCTTC. Translating gives CASSLEQGVSNYGYTF.

The chain carries TRBV5-5 and TRBJ1-5; TRBD1 might be the D (5 bases). This CDR3 is 16 amino acids long. Looked up from germline, CDR1 is SGHKS and CDR2 is YYEKEE (reference sequence). V lost 0 bases to trimming and J lost 3 bases, with 13 bases between them. The CDR3 coding sequence is TGTGCCAGCAGCTTGGTGCAGGGATCCCCCAATCAGCCCCAGCATTTT. Protein: CASSLVQGSPNQPQHF.

The chain couples TRBV9 to TRBJ2-3, with TRBD1 identical over 12 bases. This CDR3 has 17 amino acids. The V gene end was trimmed by 3 bases and the J gene end by 4 bases; junction bases not matched to a gene: 9. CDR1 and CDR2 (germline): SGDLS, YYNGEE. CDR3 sequence (DNA): TGTGCCAGCAGCGCCACCGGGACAGGGGGCGCGTCAGATACGCAGTATTTT. Encoded protein: CASSATGTGGASDTQYF. Looking up the rest from reference TRBV9 and TRBJ2-3 gives the full variable domain: DSGVTQTPKHLITATGQRVTLRCSPRSGDLSVYWYQQSLDQGLQFLIQYYNGEERAKGNILERFSAQQFPDLHSELNLSSLELGDSALYFCASSATGTGGASDTQYFGPGTRLTVL.

The chain carries TRBV19 and TRBJ2-7; tentatively, D is TRBD2 (5 bases). The germline V gene encodes CDR1 LNHDA and CDR2 SQIVND (reference sequence). Trimming left V 8 bases short and J 0 bases short, with 8 bases between. This CDR3 comprises 12 residues. The DNA for the CDR3 is TGTGCCAGTGCCGGAGGCTCCTACGAGCAGTACTTC. Translating gives CASAGGSYEQYF.

The CDR3 DNA sequence: TGTGCCACCACCGAGAAAACAGGGGGCTCTGGAAACACCATATATTTT. Protein: CATTEKTGGSGNTIYF. The rearrangement links TRBV15 to TRBJ1-3; 8 bases map to TRBD1. The CDR3 is made up of 16 amino acids. CDR1 LNHNV and CDR2 YYDKDF come from the germline V gene (reference sequence). V was clipped by 7 bases and J by 0 bases; unmatched bases: 8.

This clone occurred once. The rearrangement uses TRBV6-5 and TRBJ2-5; D ambiguous. Germline assignment: CDR1 MNHEY and CDR2 SVGAGI. V gave up 8 bases and J gave up 1 base, with 14 bases separating them. This CDR3 is 14 amino acids long. The CDR3 reads CASAPSVVQETQYF. CDR3 nucleotide sequence: TGTGCCAGCGCCCCCTCAGTGGTCCAAGAGACCCAGTACTTC.